One T cell receptor (beta chain) is described in this entry. The data derive from a study of T cell changes during pregnancy in multiple sclerosis. Here immunoSEQ multiplex PCR was the method, and the copy in TCRdb shows in-frame clones only, minus some. The sample consists of more than 90,000 clones, approximately 90% of them appearing once. The CDR3 is 13 amino acids. The germline V gene has CDR1 LNHDA and CDR2 SQIVND (reference sequence). V dropped 8 bases and J dropped 2 bases, with 10 bases sitting between them. This clonotype was obtained from a female donor with multiple sclerosis, enrolled in a pregnancy study. The source was peripheral blood, collected in the third trimester of pregnancy. This rearrangement joins TRBV19 to TRBJ1-3; D not resolved. The CDR3 protein is CASVEAAGNTIYF. As DNA, the CDR3 is TGTGCCAGTGTGGAGGCGGCTGGAAACACCATATATTTT. The full variable domain, with the rest looked up from reference TRBV19 and TRBJ1-3, is DGGITQSPKYLFRKEGQNVTLSCEQNLNHDAMYWYRQDPGQGLRLIYYSQIVNDFQKGDIAEGYSVSREKKESFPLTVTSAQKNPTAFYLCASVEAAGNTIYFGEGSWLTVV.